This T cell receptor (beta chain) emerged from a study of T cells in Graves' hyperthyroidism and ophthalmopathy. Study outcomes and limitations: The blood repertoire included most of the expanded thyroid clonotypes above 0.001. Ophthalmopathy, as predicted by the model, came a median about six months after the prediction.

This clonotype was observed a few times. Its target is unknown. Germline CDR1 and CDR2: MDHEN and SYDVKM. Trimming cost V 4 bases and J 5 bases; bases outside gene matches: 6. This CDR3 has 15 residues. Amplified TCR beta CDR3 regions came from RNA transcripts. The HTBI set primed first-round TCR CDR3 RT-PCR. TCRdb reanalysed the multiplex PCR reads using MiXCR and keeps one entry per CDR3 protein. The sample carries about 700,000 distinct CDR3 sequences, 14% recorded once. Sequencing used blood. The chain combines TRBV28 with TRBJ1-4; 8 bases match TRBD1. This receptor was obtained from a woman aged 18-29 years with Graves' hyperthyroidism. CDR3 amino acids: CASSSKTGVNEKLFF. In nucleotides, the CDR3 is TGTGCCAGCAGTTCTAAGACAGGGGTAAATGAAAAACTGTTTTTT.